This entry lists 14 T cell receptor beta chains sequenced from one sample in a study of blood T cell repertoires in COVID-19. Assay used: immunoSEQ multiplex PCR; TCRdb lists only in-frame clones, some missing. The sample contains 200,000 to 300,000 clones, 86% of which appear only once. The sample taken for sequencing was PBMCs or T cells enriched from blood (not recorded which). These receptor sequences come from a woman between 18 and 30 years old who had recovered from COVID-19.

This chain links TRBV30 with TRBJ2-7; maybe TRBD2 (5 bases). Germline-derived CDR1 and CDR2 are GTSNPN and SVGIG (reference sequence). Trimming removed 6 bases from V and 5 bases from J, with 11 bases in between. The length of the CDR3 is 11 residues. CDR3 region: CACRDFDEQYF. The DNA for the CDR3 is TGTGCCTGCCGGGATTTCGACGAGCAGTACTTC.

V is TRBV6-2 or TRBV6-3 and J is TRBJ2-2; TRBD2 agrees at 13 bases. Trimming cost V 5 bases and J 5 bases; bases outside gene matches: 2. CDR1 and CDR2 from the germline V gene are MNHEY and SVGEGT. This CDR3 has 15 residues. CDR3 nucleotide sequence: TGTGCCAGCAGTGGACTAGCGGGGGAGACCGGGGAGCTGTTTTTT. As protein: CASSGLAGETGELFF.

This chain links TRBV7-8 with TRBJ1-2; D is possibly TRBD1 (5 bases). CDR3 length: 16 amino acids. Germline V gene lookup returns CDR1 SGHVS and CDR2 FQNEAQ. The V and J ends lost 4 bases and 2 bases respectively, with 17 bases between them. This CDR3 reads CASSSPDTYGNYGYTF. CDR3 bases: TGTGCCAGCAGCTCCCCGGACACCTACGGAAACTATGGCTACACCTTC.

This chain uses TRBV7-9 with TRBJ1-1; tentatively, D is TRBD1 (6 bases). Germline CDR1 reads SEHNR; CDR2 reads FQNEAQ (reference sequence). This CDR3 is 15 amino acids long. The V end lost 1 base, the J end lost 1 base, and 10 bases lay between the germline ends. The CDR3 loop is CASSLEDSRNTEAFF. The CDR3 DNA reads TGTGCCAGCAGCTTAGAGGACAGCAGGAACACTGAAGCTTTCTTT.

A few counts support this clone. This chain connects TRBV2 to TRBJ1-2; D is perhaps TRBD1 (5 bases). The CDR3 runs 14 residues. Trimming removed 10 bases from V and 2 bases from J, with 17 bases in between. The germline V gene encodes CDR1 SNHLY and CDR2 FYNNEI. The CDR3 loop is CATGGDLSNYGYTF. The CDR3 DNA is TGTGCCACGGGGGGGGACTTGTCAAACTATGGCTACACCTTC.

V and J are TRBV19 and TRBJ2-3, with D unresolved. V lost 3 bases and J 7 bases, leaving 17 bases between the germline ends. The germline gives CDR1 LNHDA, CDR2 SQIVND (reference sequence). CDR3 length: 15 amino acids. The CDR3 is CASSMGPGIVNTQYF. In nucleotides, the CDR3 is TGTGCCAGTAGTATGGGCCCAGGTATCGTAAATACGCAGTATTTT.

This sequence joins TRBV6-5 and TRBJ1-2; 8 bases match TRBD1. From germline, CDR1 is MNHEY and CDR2 SVGAGI. With V trimmed by 4 bases and J by 0 bases, 7 bases remained unmatched. This CDR3 has 16 amino acids. CDR3 protein: CASSFTGGRANYGYTF. CDR3 DNA sequence: TGTGCCAGCAGTTTTACAGGGGGGCGGGCTAACTATGGCTACACCTTC.

This chain connects TRBV9 to TRBJ2-7, with D hard to call. The germline gives CDR1 SGDLS, CDR2 YYNGEE. Trimming removed 3 bases from V and 4 bases from J, with 20 bases in between. There are 16 residues in the CDR3. CDR3 DNA: TGTGCCAGCAGCGCCGGTTCGACACCTATTGCTTACGAGCAGTACTTC. It yields the protein CASSAGSTPIAYEQYF.

DNA for the CDR3: TGTGCCAGCAGCCTTGGGACTAGTTATGATGAGCAGTTCTTC. The encoded protein is CASSLGTSYDEQFF. This sequence joins TRBV7-7 and TRBJ2-1; 8 bases line up with TRBD2. Germline V lookup: CDR1 SSHAT, CDR2 FNYEAQ (reference sequence). This CDR3 has 14 residues. The ends lost 5 bases at V and 8 bases at J; junction bases unmatched: 8.

This clone occurred once. V usage is TRBV27 and J usage is TRBJ2-7; D perhaps matches TRBD2 (7 bases). Germline CDR1 is MNHEY and CDR2 is SMNVEV (reference sequence). Trimming took 10 bases from V and 4 from J, leaving 20 bases between them. The CDR3 has 14 amino acids. DNA for the CDR3: TGTGCCACCTCCCCGGGTAGGGGGGGGTACGAGCAGTACTTC. Its translation is CATSPGRGGYEQYF.

This chain uses TRBV7-7 with TRBJ2-2; no clear D. The V and J ends lost 1 base and 5 bases respectively, with 8 bases between them. Germline CDR1 reads SSHAT; CDR2 reads FNYEAQ (reference sequence). This CDR3 spans 14 amino acids. CDR3 in amino acids: CASSLVFGTGELFF. The DNA for the CDR3 is TGTGCCAGCAGCTTAGTCTTCGGGACCGGGGAGCTGTTTTTT.

The genes are TRBV21-1 and TRBJ2-1; the listed D gene, TRBD2, was not tested against the DNA. TRBV21-1 corresponds to a pseudogene. The CDR3 length is 14 residues. Written as DNA, the CDR3 is TGTGCCAGCAGCATTAGCTTTTCCTACAATGAGCAGTTCTTC. Protein sequence: CASSISFSYNEQFF.

The rearrangement links TRBV30 to TRBJ1-1; TRBD1 aligns across 11 bases. Trimming cost V 7 bases and J 5 bases; bases outside gene matches: 9. Germline CDR1 reads GTSNPN; CDR2 reads SVGIG (reference sequence). CDR3 size: 14 residues. The CDR3 nucleotides are TGTGCCTCACCAGCGGGACAGGGGGGAACTGAAGCTTTCTTT. This codes for CASPAGQGGTEAFF.

The chain has TRBV15 and TRBJ1-3; D perhaps matches TRBD1 (6 bases). CDR1 LNHNV and CDR2 YYDKDF come from the germline V gene (reference sequence). V lost 0 bases to trimming and J lost 0 bases, with 12 bases between them. The CDR3 runs to 17 residues. Here the CDR3 reads CATSRDRGGASGNTIYF. The CDR3 bases are TGTGCCACCAGCAGAGATAGGGGGGGAGCCTCTGGAAACACCATATATTTT.